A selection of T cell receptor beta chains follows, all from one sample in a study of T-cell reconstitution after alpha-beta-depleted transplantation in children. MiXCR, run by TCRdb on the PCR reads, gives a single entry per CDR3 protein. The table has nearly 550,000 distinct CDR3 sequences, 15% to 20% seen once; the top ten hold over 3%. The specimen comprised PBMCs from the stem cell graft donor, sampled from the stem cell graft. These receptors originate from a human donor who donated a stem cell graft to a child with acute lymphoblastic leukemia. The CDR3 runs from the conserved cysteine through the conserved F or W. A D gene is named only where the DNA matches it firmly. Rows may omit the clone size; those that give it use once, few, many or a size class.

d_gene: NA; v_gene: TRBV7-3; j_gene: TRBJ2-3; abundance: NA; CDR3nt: TGTGCCAGCAGCTTAACGGCTGGCGGTGATAGCACAGATACGCAGTATTTT; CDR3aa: CASSLTAGGDSTDTQYF
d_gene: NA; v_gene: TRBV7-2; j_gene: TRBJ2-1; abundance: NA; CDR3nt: TGTGCCAGCAGCTTAGACTGGAAGAATGAGCAGTTCTTC; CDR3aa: CASSLDWKNEQFF
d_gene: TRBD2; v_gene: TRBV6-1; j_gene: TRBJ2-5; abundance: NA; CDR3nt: TGTGCCAGCGGGGTTGGACTAGCCGCATCGACCCAGTACTTC; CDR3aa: CASGVGLAASTQYF
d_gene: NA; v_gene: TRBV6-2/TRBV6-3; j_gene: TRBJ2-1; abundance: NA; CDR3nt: TGTGCCTGTAGGAGTAGCGGTTACAATGAGCAGTTCTTC; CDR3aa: CACRSSGYNEQFF
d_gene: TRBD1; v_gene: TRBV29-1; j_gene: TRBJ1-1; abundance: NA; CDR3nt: TGCAGCGTTGCAGGGGGGGACACTGAAGCTTTCTTT; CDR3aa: CSVAGGDTEAFF
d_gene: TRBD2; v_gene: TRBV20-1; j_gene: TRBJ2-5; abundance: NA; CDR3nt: TGCAGTGCTAAAGCGGGAGATGCCAAAGAGACCCAGTACTTC; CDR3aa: CSAKAGDAKETQYF
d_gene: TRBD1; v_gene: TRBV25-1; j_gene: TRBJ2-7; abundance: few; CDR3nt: TGTGCCAGCAGTGTAGGGGACAGCTACTACGAGCAGTACTTC; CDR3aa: CASSVGDSYYEQYF
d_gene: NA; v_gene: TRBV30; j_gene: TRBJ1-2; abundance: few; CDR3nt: TGTGCCTGGAGTGCGGGACTCAGCGGCTACACCTTC; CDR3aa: CAWSAGLSGYTF
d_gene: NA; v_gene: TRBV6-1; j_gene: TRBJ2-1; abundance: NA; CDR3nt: TGTGCCAGCAGTGAAGTCGGCACCCTCGACGGTGAGCAGTTCTTC; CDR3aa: CASSEVGTLDGEQFF
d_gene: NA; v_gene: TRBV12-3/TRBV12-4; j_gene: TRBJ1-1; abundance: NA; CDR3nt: TGTGCCAGCGGTCCCTTTGGAGCTGAAGCTTTCTTT; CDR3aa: CASGPFGAEAFF
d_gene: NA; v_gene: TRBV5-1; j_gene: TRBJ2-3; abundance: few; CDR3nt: TGCGCCAGCAGCCTTTGGACAGATGCAGATACGCAGTATTTT; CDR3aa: CASSLWTDADTQYF
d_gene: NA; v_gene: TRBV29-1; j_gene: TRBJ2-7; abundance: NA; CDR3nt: TGCAGCGTTCGCAGCAACTCCTACGAGCAGTACTTC; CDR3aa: CSVRSNSYEQYF
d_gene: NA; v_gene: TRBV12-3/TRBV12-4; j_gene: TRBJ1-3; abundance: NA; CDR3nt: TGTGCCACCCGGAGGGACAACTACTCTGGAAACACCATATATTTT; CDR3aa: CATRRDNYSGNTIYF
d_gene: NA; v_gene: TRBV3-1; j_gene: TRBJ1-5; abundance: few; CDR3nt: TGTGCCAGCAGCCAAGGTTACAATCAGCCCCAGCATTTT; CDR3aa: CASSQGYNQPQHF
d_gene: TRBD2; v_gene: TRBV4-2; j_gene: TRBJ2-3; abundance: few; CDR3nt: TGTGCCAGCAGCCAAGCTTTACTAGCGGGCCCCACAGATACGCAGTATTTT; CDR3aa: CASSQALLAGPTDTQYF
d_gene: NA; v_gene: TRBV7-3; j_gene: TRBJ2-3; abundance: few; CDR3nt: TGTGCCAGCAGCCCTACAAGCCAGGAGGGCCTTACAGATACGCAGTATTTT; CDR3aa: CASSPTSQEGLTDTQYF
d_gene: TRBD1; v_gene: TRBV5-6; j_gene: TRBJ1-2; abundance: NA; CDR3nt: TGTGCCAGCAGCTGGGACAGGGGGCGAGGCTACACCTTC; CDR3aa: CASSWDRGRGYTF
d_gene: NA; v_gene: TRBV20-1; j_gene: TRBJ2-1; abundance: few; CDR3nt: TGCAGTGCTAGACCCCTTACCGGGACGGGGACCTACAATGAGCAGTTCTTC; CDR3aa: CSARPLTGTGTYNEQFF
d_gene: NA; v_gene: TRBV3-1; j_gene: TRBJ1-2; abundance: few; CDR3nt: TGTGCCAGCAGCCCCCTGGGGGCCTACTATGGCTACACCTTC; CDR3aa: CASSPLGAYYGYTF
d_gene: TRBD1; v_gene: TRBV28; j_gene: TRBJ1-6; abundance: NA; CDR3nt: TGTGCCAGCAGTTTGACAGGGGGCTTTTCACCCCTCCACTTT; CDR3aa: CASSLTGGFSPLHF
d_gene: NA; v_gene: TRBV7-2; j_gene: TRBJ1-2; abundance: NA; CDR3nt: TGTGCCAGCAGCCGCGGCCAGCAGAGCTATGGCTACACCTTC; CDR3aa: CASSRGQQSYGYTF
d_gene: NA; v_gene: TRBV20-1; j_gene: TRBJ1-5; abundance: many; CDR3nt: TGCAGTGCGTGGCGGCCGAATCAGCCCCAGCATTTT; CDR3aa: CSAWRPNQPQHF
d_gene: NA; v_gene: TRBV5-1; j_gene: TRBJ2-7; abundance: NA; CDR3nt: TGCGCCAGCCGTACTCCCAGCTCCTACGAGCAGTACTTC; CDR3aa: CASRTPSSYEQYF
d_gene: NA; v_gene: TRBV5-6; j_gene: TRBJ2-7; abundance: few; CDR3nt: TGTGCCAGCAGGATGGGCCTAGTAGCGTCCTACGAGCAGTACTTC; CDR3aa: CASRMGLVASYEQYF
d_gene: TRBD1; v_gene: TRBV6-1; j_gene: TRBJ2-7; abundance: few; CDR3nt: TGTGCCAGCAGTGATGTGGGACAGGGAAACATCGAGCAGTACTTC; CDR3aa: CASSDVGQGNIEQYF
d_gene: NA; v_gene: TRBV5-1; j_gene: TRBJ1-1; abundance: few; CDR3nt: TGCGCCAGCGTCCAATTCGGGGACATGAACACTGAAGCTTTCTTT; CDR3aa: CASVQFGDMNTEAFF
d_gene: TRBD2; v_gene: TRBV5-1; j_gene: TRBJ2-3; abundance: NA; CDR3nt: TGCGCCAGCAGCTTGGCCTCTAGCGGTCTACTCCTGGCAGATACGCAGTATTTT; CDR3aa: CASSLASSGLLLADTQYF
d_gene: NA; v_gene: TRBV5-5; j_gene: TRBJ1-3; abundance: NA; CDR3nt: TGTGCCAGCAGCTTGTGGTCGATCGGGAGCTCTGGAAACACCATATATTTT; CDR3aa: CASSLWSIGSSGNTIYF
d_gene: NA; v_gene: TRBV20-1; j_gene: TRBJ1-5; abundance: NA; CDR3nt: TGCAGTGCCCTACCGACAGGCGCTGATCAGCCCCAGCATTTT; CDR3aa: CSALPTGADQPQHF
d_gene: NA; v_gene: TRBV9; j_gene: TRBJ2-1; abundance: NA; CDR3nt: TGTGCCAGCAGCGTAGCACAGAGCTCCTACAATGAGCAGTTCTTC; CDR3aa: CASSVAQSSYNEQFF
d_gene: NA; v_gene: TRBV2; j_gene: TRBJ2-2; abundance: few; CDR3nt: TGTGCCAGCAGTGAAGCCCGTTCGCCCGGGGAGCTGTTTTTT; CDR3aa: CASSEARSPGELFF
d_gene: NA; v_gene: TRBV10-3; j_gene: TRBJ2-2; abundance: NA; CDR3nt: TGTGCCATCAAGCATTTGGAGGACAGCCCTACGAACACCGGGGAGCTGTTTTTT; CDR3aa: CAIKHLEDSPTNTGELFF
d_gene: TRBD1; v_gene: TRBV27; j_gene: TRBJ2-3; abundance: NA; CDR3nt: TGTGCCAGCAAAGAGTTCCTTGGGGACAGTGACACAGATACGCAGTATTTT; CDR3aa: CASKEFLGDSDTDTQYF